A single TCR beta chain is shown here with its context. What it binds is not known. The CDR3 extends over 14 amino acids. The trim removed 3 bases at V and 6 bases at J, leaving 5 bases unmatched. Germline V lookup: CDR1 ENHRY, CDR2 SYGVKD. The sample belongs to a study of graft-versus-host responses after intestinal transplantation. Study-level information: Among the recipients, all got anti-thymocyte globulin induction and then tacrolimus and steroids for approximately 3 years. General study findings and limits: The highest levels of circulating GvH clones went along with early declines in HvG clones after transplant. Recipient marrow held GvH clones, some first seen in ileum or blood. Some patients had graft-donor T cell macrochimerism, and their allografts showed high graft-versus-host to host-versus-graft clonal ratios.

Sequencing was performed with immunoSEQ multiplex PCR; in TCRdb, only in-frame clones are kept and a portion is missing. The sample records more than 20,000 clones, roughly 83% being singletons. The chain has TRBV10-3 and TRBJ2-3; 8 bases agree with TRBD2. Sample: PBMCs, taken around 28 days after intestinal transplant. The TCR sequence derives from a human patient who received an intestinal transplant, so some T cells may come from the graft donor. The DNA for the CDR3 is TGTGCCATCAGTGACCCCCGGGGGGGGGATACGCAGTATTTT. Its protein product is CAISDPRGGDTQYF.